These 27 T cell receptor beta chains were sequenced from one sample in a study of cytomegalovirus exposure and HLA in healthy donors. TCRdb keeps only in-frame clones here, not all; method: immunoSEQ multiplex PCR. The sample lists about 110,000 clones, about 85% occurring once. Sequenced input: PBMCs. All receptors derive from a woman under 30 in good health and CMV-seronegative.

The V and J genes are TRBV7-9 and TRBJ2-3; weak D call: TRBD2 (5 bases). CDR1 and CDR2 from the germline V gene are SEHNR and FQNEAQ (reference sequence). V lost 2 bases to trimming and J lost 4 bases, with 19 bases between them. This CDR3 has 17 amino acids. CDR3 in DNA: TGTGCCAGCAGCTTAAAGGTGGCTAGCCCCTCCGCAGATACGCAGTATTTT. Its protein is CASSLKVASPSADTQYF.

This clone was counted once. The chain employs TRBV6-6 and TRBJ2-5; 7 bases agree with TRBD1. Germline V CDR1 and CDR2: MNHNY, SVGAGI (reference sequence). The CDR3 spans 13 residues. V trimming: 5 bases; J trimming: 4 bases; junction bases outside the gene matches: 4. The CDR3 region is CASSRGRRETQYF. The CDR3 coding sequence is TGTGCCAGCAGTAGGGGGCGGCGAGAGACCCAGTACTTC.

The CDR3: CASSVGQGAWYGYTF. CDR3 nucleotides: TGTGCCAGCAGCGTAGGACAGGGGGCCTGGTATGGCTACACCTTC. The J gene is TRBJ1-2, the V gene TRBV9; 10 bases fit TRBD1. CDR3 size: 15 residues. CDR1 and CDR2 from the germline V gene are SGDLS and YYNGEE. The V segment lost 0 bases and the J segment 5 bases; nucleotides outside the gene matches: 4.

This chain links TRBV29-1 with TRBJ2-5; TRBD2 matches 9 bases. The ends lost 2 bases at V and 5 bases at J; junction bases unmatched: 6. The length of the CDR3 is 14 residues. Germline V gives CDR1 SQVTM, CDR2 ANQGSEA. The CDR3 reads CSVEWRGGRETQYF. Written as DNA, the CDR3 is TGCAGCGTTGAATGGCGGGGGGGCCGGGAGACCCAGTACTTC.

V is TRBV6-1 and J is TRBJ2-7; perhaps TRBD2 as D (6 bases). Trimming removed 1 base at V and 4 bases at J, with 8 bases between. The CDR3 consists of 13 residues. Germline assignment: CDR1 MNHNS and CDR2 SASEGT. The CDR3 sequence: CASSEVGGYEQYF. DNA for the CDR3: TGTGCCAGCAGTGAAGTCGGGGGTTACGAGCAGTACTTC.

The CDR3 DNA is TGTGCCAGCAGCGCCAAGATGTTCCGGGGACTTAACTATGGCTACACCTTC. Translated, it gives CASSAKMFRGLNYGYTF. V is TRBV9 and J is TRBJ1-2; possibly TRBD1 for D (5 bases). CDR3 size: 17 residues. Germline values: CDR1 SGDLS, CDR2 YYNGEE. Trimming took off 3 bases at V and 1 base at J, with 19 bases between the two ends.

The sample holds a few counts of this clone. J is TRBJ1-5 and V is TRBV12-1; the D call in the table, TRBD1, was not verified against the DNA. TRBV12-1 is shown as a pseudogene. This CDR3 comprises 13 residues. In DNA form, the CDR3 reads TGTGCCAGCAGCTTCCGCAGGGTCCGGCCCCAGCATTTT. As protein: CASSFRRVRPQHF.

The chain joins TRBV5-6 to TRBJ2-7, with D possibly TRBD1 on 5 matching bases. Deletions cut 4 bases from V and 3 bases from J, with 11 bases between. The CDR3 totals 13 residues. Germline CDR1 is SGHDT and CDR2 is YYEEEE. The CDR3 sequence: CASSLGPLYEQYF. For the CDR3, the DNA is TGTGCCAGCAGCCTGGGGCCCCTCTACGAGCAGTACTTC.

This rearrangement joins TRBV11-2 to TRBJ2-7, with a tentative D call TRBD1 (6 bases). V shed 4 bases and J shed 0 bases, with 16 bases lying between them. The CDR3 length is 16 residues. From germline, CDR1 is SGHAT and CDR2 FQNNGV. In nucleotides, the CDR3 is TGTGCCAGCAGCTCCAGGGGCGGCTGGAGCTCCTACGAGCAGTACTTC. Translation: CASSSRGGWSSYEQYF. Variable domain in full (rest from reference TRBV11-2 and TRBJ2-7): EAGVAQSPRYKIIEKRQSVAFWCNPISGHATLYWYQQILGQGPKLLIQFQNNGVVDDSQLPKDRFSAERLKGVDSTLKIQPAKLEDSAVYLCASSSRGGWSSYEQYFGPGTRLTVT.

The chain employs TRBV4-1 and TRBJ2-2; 8 positions match TRBD2. The CDR3 sequence is 16 residues long. Per germline, CDR1 MGHRA and CDR2 YSYEKL. After removal of 0 bases from V and 4 bases from J, the junction contained 4 bases not matched to a gene. The CDR3 protein is CASSQESSGSTGELFF. CDR3 sequence (DNA): TGCGCCAGCAGCCAAGAGTCGAGCGGGAGCACCGGGGAGCTGTTTTTT.

This clone has just one count. The rearrangement links TRBV7-3 to TRBJ1-1, with D perhaps TRBD1 (6 bases). V lost 0 bases, J lost 5 bases, and 10 bases lay in between. This CDR3 is 14 amino acids long. Germline CDR1 and CDR2: SGHTA and FQGTGA. CDR3 in amino acids: CASSLTRGGTEAFF. CDR3 DNA: TGTGCCAGCAGCTTAACGAGGGGGGGAACTGAAGCTTTCTTT.

The rearrangement joins TRBV10-3 to TRBJ2-1; D call uncertain. Germline CDR1 and CDR2: ENHRY and SYGVKD. The V and J ends lost 3 bases and 4 bases respectively, with 13 bases between them. The CDR3 has 15 residues. The CDR3 coding sequence is TGTGCCATCAGTGAAGACACCTCCAATTACAATGAGCAGTTCTTC. The encoded protein is CAISEDTSNYNEQFF.

This clone has a single count. This chain links TRBV6-6 with TRBJ1-5, with D uncertain. CDR3 length: 13 residues. Germline lookup yields CDR1 MNHNY and CDR2 SVGAGI (reference sequence). V lost 6 bases and J 11 bases, leaving 17 bases between the germline ends. CDR3 sequence: CASRETVPETQHF. The CDR3 bases are TGTGCCAGCAGGGAGACGGTTCCGGAGACCCAGCATTTT.

This clone occurred once. The chain couples TRBV2 to TRBJ1-2, with 8 nucleotides matching TRBD1. The V segment lost 9 bases and the J segment 3 bases; nucleotides outside the gene matches: 9. CDR1 and CDR2 from the germline V gene are SNHLY and FYNNEI. The CDR3 runs to 14 residues. The CDR3 sequence: CASRRQGIDYGYTF. As DNA, the CDR3 is TGTGCCAGTAGAAGACAGGGGATAGACTATGGCTACACCTTC.

This rearrangement joins TRBV4-2 to TRBJ2-6, with 15 bases aligning to TRBD2. The CDR3 consists of 18 residues. V shed 1 base, J shed 3 bases, and the junction held 1 base outside the gene matches. CDR1 and CDR2 from the germline V gene are LGHNA and YNFKEQ. Here the CDR3 DNA reads TGTGCCAGCAGCCAAGGGACTAGCGGGGGGGATGGGGCCAACGTCCTGACTTTC. As protein: CASSQGTSGGDGANVLTF.

The chain uses TRBV4-1 and TRBJ1-6; 10 bases map to TRBD1. The ends lost 4 bases at V and 5 bases at J; junction bases unmatched: 8. Looked up from germline, CDR1 is MGHRA and CDR2 is YSYEKL. This CDR3 spans 17 amino acids. The CDR3 region has the DNA TGCGCCAGCAGCCGTCCACCCGGGACAGGGGATAATTCACCCCTCCACTTT. This encodes CASSRPPGTGDNSPLHF.

V is TRBV9 and J is TRBJ1-6; D ambiguous. CDR1 and CDR2 from the germline V gene are SGDLS and YYNGEE. CDR3 length equals 15 residues. V shed 8 bases and J shed 7 bases, with 19 bases lying between them. CDR3 sequence: CASTQGGRENSPLHF. CDR3 DNA sequence: TGTGCCAGTACACAAGGAGGGAGAGAAAATTCACCCCTCCACTTT.

This clone has more than one count but fewer than ten. This sequence joins TRBV5-4 and TRBJ2-2, with D tentatively TRBD1 (5 bases). The germline V gene has CDR1 SGHNT and CDR2 YYREEE (reference sequence). V lost 2 bases and J 6 bases, leaving 14 bases between the germline ends. The length of the CDR3 is 15 residues. The CDR3 sequence: CASSLRGFSPGELFF. In nucleotides, the CDR3 is TGTGCCAGCAGCTTAAGGGGATTTAGTCCCGGGGAGCTGTTTTTT.

The V gene is TRBV9, the J gene TRBJ2-1; a possible D gene is TRBD1 (5 bases). The V end lost 4 bases, the J end lost 0 bases, and 11 bases lay between the germline ends. Germline CDR1 and CDR2: SGDLS and YYNGEE. This CDR3 spans 15 amino acids. The CDR3 DNA sequence: TGTGCCAGCAGCCATGACAGTAGCTCCTACAATGAGCAGTTCTTC. Its protein is CASSHDSSSYNEQFF.

The chain couples TRBV9 to TRBJ1-6, with 8 bases aligning to TRBD1. The V gene end was trimmed by 3 bases and the J gene end by 4 bases; junction bases not matched to a gene: 9. CDR3 length equals 17 residues. CDR1 and CDR2 (germline): SGDLS, YYNGEE. CDR3 nucleotide sequence: TGTGCCAGCAGCGCGGGACAGGTTATATCATATAATTCACCCCTCCACTTT. This sequence encodes CASSAGQVISYNSPLHF.

CDR3 nucleotides: TGTGCCACAGCTAGCGGGGGGACCGTGACGCAGTATTTT. Translated: CATASGGTVTQYF. The genes are TRBV6-5 and TRBJ2-3; 11 bases line up with TRBD2. CDR1 and CDR2 from the germline V gene are MNHEY and SVGAGI. Unmatched junction bases numbered 9, after V lost 10 bases and J lost 9 bases. The CDR3 loop spans 13 amino acids.

The V and J genes are TRBV29-1 and TRBJ2-1; no definite D call. The length of the CDR3 is 16 residues. CDR1 and CDR2 (germline): SQVTM, ANQGSEA. With 0 bases removed from V and 7 bases from J, the gap between germline ends came to 19 bases. CDR3 residues: CSVEDFGTATSNEQFF. The CDR3 bases are TGCAGCGTTGAAGATTTCGGAACAGCCACCTCGAATGAGCAGTTCTTC.

This chain links TRBV6-1 with TRBJ2-7, with D tentatively TRBD2 (5 bases). The CDR3 loop spans 14 amino acids. V was cut by 3 bases and J by 0 bases, with 9 bases left in between. The V gene's germline CDR1 is MNHNS and CDR2 SASEGT. The CDR3 nucleotides are TGTGCCAGCAGTGAGAGGGAGCCCTCCTACGAGCAGTACTTC. This gives the protein CASSEREPSYEQYF.

The chain combines TRBV2 with TRBJ2-3; possible D gene TRBD2, 6 bases. The CDR3 extends over 14 amino acids. Germline V gene sequence: CDR1 SNHLY, CDR2 FYNNEI. With 11 bases removed from V and 6 bases from J, the gap between germline ends came to 21 bases. Here the CDR3 reads CAGPLAGQGDTQYF. CDR3 nucleotides: TGTGCCGGTCCCCTGGCGGGGCAAGGGGATACGCAGTATTTT.

This clone was observed a few times. This chain links TRBV27 with TRBJ2-5, with D possibly matching TRBD2 (5 bases). The CDR3 runs to 17 residues. Trimming removed 6 bases from V and 1 base from J, with 21 bases in between. The germline gives CDR1 MNHEY, CDR2 SMNVEV (reference sequence). The CDR3: CASSPMNKVRGQETQYF. The CDR3 DNA is TGTGCCAGCAGCCCTATGAACAAGGTTCGGGGCCAAGAGACCCAGTACTTC.

The V and J genes are TRBV19 and TRBJ2-5, with 11 bases lining up with TRBD2. CDR1 is LNHDA, CDR2 SQIVND, per germline (reference sequence). The CDR3 runs to 18 residues. After removal of 7 bases from V and 5 bases from J, the junction contained 18 bases not matched to a gene. DNA of the CDR3: TGTGCCAGTAACACAATGGCGGCTAGCGGGGGGAACGGGGAGACCCAGTACTTC. Translated: CASNTMAASGGNGETQYF.

This clone has more than one count but fewer than ten. This chain joins TRBV27 and TRBJ1-5, with D unclear. In germline, CDR1 is MNHEY, CDR2 SMNVEV (reference sequence). The CDR3 consists of 14 residues. V lost 2 bases and J lost 5, with 10 bases in between. The chain's CDR3 is CASSLLDGDQPQHF. DNA for the CDR3: TGTGCCAGCAGTTTACTCGACGGAGATCAGCCCCAGCATTTT.